This is a list of T cell receptor beta chains from one sample in a study of blood T cell repertoires in COVID-19. Generated by immunoSEQ multiplex PCR, the TCRdb table keeps only in-frame clones and is missing some. Among 250,000 or so clones listed, 90% were seen once. What was sequenced was peripheral blood. Source of these receptors: a woman aged 60-70 years with COVID-19, enrolled during active disease. CDR3s include the opening cysteine and the closing phenylalanine or tryptophan. Each record gives: clone size, CDR3 length, J gene, V gene, D gene, CDR3 DNA, CDR3 protein. D genes are given only for firm matches. Rows may omit the clone size; those that give it use once, few, many or a size class.

- | 14 | TRBJ2-7 | TRBV9 | - | TGTGCCAGCAGCGTAGCTACTAGTACGAACGTCCAGTACTTC | CASSVATSTNVQYF
- | 16 | TRBJ1-3 | TRBV9 | - | TGTGCCAGCAGCGTAGCGGCAGGGGCGTTCGACAACACCATATATTTT | CASSVAAGAFDNTIYF
- | 15 | TRBJ1-1 | TRBV6-1 | - | TGTGCCAGCAGTGAATCCGGGAGGGGGAGCGCTGAAGCTTTCTTT | CASSESGRGSAEAFF
- | 20 | TRBJ2-2 | TRBV7-8 | TRBD1 | TGTGCCAGCAGCCGCGCCATTGGGACAGGGGGCGCGGGGAACACCGGGGAGCTGTTTTTT | CASSRAIGTGGAGNTGELFF
- | 13 | TRBJ2-7 | TRBV13 | - | TGTGCCAGCAGCTTATTGGGGGCTGGCGAGCAGTACTTC | CASSLLGAGEQYF
- | 14 | TRBJ1-6 | TRBV2 | - | TGTGCCAGCACGCCCTACTCCAACGGGTCACCCCTCCACTTT | CASTPYSNGSPLHF
- | 18 | TRBJ2-3 | TRBV7-2 | TRBD1 | TGTGCCAGCAGCTTAGTGTTGAGAGGACAGGGGTGGGCAGATACGCAGTATTTT | CASSLVLRGQGWADTQYF
- | 16 | TRBJ2-1 | TRBV5-1 | - | TGCGCCAGCAGCTCGGGGGAATACGGTCGGATTGGTGAGCAGTTCTTC | CASSSGEYGRIGEQFF
- | 14 | TRBJ1-2 | TRBV6-2/TRBV6-3 | - | TGTGCCAGCAGCCCGAGGACTGCTCACTATGGCTACACCTTC | CASSPRTAHYGYTF
once | 11 | TRBJ2-4 | TRBV5-1 | - | TGCGCCAGCAGCTTGGGGGCGGAGGAGTACTTC | CASSLGAEEYF
- | 18 | TRBJ1-4 | TRBV19 | TRBD1 | TGTGCCAGTAGTACACTGACAGGGGCCTTTGCAACTAATGAAAAACTGTTTTTT | CASSTLTGAFATNEKLFF
few | 15 | TRBJ1-3 | TRBV4-2 | - | TGTGCCAGCAGCCATACCCGGGGAGCCGGAAACACCATATATTTT | CASSHTRGAGNTIYF
- | 14 | TRBJ1-4 | TRBV19 | - | TGTGCCACCCAGATGGGAAGGGGTGGTGAAAAACTGTTTTTT | CATQMGRGGEKLFF
- | 12 | TRBJ1-2 | TRBV7-9 | - | TGTGCCAGCAGCGAAGCGGCGAATGGCTACACCTTC | CASSEAANGYTF
- | 15 | TRBJ1-5 | TRBV19 | - | TGTGCCAGTAGTAATAATCTCCTTAGCAATCAGCCCCAGCATTTT | CASSNNLLSNQPQHF
- | 14 | TRBJ1-1 | TRBV7-9 | - | TGTGCCAGCAGCACAGGGTCGAGGAACACTGAAGCTTTCTTT | CASSTGSRNTEAFF
- | 14 | TRBJ2-3 | TRBV2 | TRBD2 | TGTGCCAGTGCGACTAGGGAGGGTACAGATACGCAGTATTTT | CASATREGTDTQYF
- | 17 | TRBJ2-7 | TRBV6-1 | - | TGTGCCAGCAGTGAGGTTACACGTTTGATAAGCTCCTACGAGCAGTACTTC | CASSEVTRLISSYEQYF
- | 15 | TRBJ2-5 | TRBV7-2 | TRBD2 | TGTGCCAGCAGCTTCGGGACTAGCGGGGGAGAGACCCAGTACTTC | CASSFGTSGGETQYF
- | 17 | TRBJ2-6 | TRBV19 | TRBD1 | TGTGCCAGTAGGCCTACAGGGGGCGCAGGTGGGGCCAACGTCCTGACTTTC | CASRPTGGAGGANVLTF
- | 14 | TRBJ1-6 | TRBV27 | - | TGTGCCAGCAGTGGCACAGGGTTCTCTTCACCCCTCCACTTT | CASSGTGFSSPLHF
- | 15 | TRBJ2-1 | TRBV24-1 | TRBD1 | TGTGCCACCAGTGACGCGGGACAGGGAAGTAATGAGCAGTTCTTC | CATSDAGQGSNEQFF
- | 15 | TRBJ2-7 | TRBV6-2/TRBV6-3 | TRBD1 | TGTGCCAGCAGTCCGGACGGGACAGATCAATACGAGCAGTACTTC | CASSPDGTDQYEQYF
- | 14 | TRBJ1-3 | TRBV7-2 | - | TGTGCCAGCAGCTTATGGAGAGCTGGAAACACCATATATTTT | CASSLWRAGNTIYF
- | 16 | TRBJ1-4 | TRBV9 | TRBD1 | TGTGCCAGCAGCGTTAGGGACAGCCGCTCTAATGAAAAACTGTTTTTT | CASSVRDSRSNEKLFF
- | 15 | TRBJ1-5 | TRBV11-2 | - | TGTGCCAGCAGCTTAGGGGAGAATAGCAATCAGCCCCAGCATTTT | CASSLGENSNQPQHF
- | 15 | TRBJ1-5 | TRBV9 | - | TGTGCCAGCAGCCCCCGTGGGGGGGGCTCCCAGCCCCAGCATTTT | CASSPRGGGSQPQHF
- | 13 | TRBJ1-1 | TRBV4-1 | TRBD1 | TGCGCCAGCAGCCAAGTGGACAGGGCTGAAGCTTTCTTT | CASSQVDRAEAFF
- | 16 | TRBJ1-3 | TRBV15 | TRBD1 | TGTGCCACCAGCAGAGTTCAGGGGGCTTACGGAAACACCATATATTTT | CATSRVQGAYGNTIYF
- | 16 | TRBJ2-3 | TRBV5-1 | TRBD2 | TGCGCCAGCAGCTTGGGGCCGGGACTAGCAGTAGATACGCAGTATTTT | CASSLGPGLAVDTQYF
- | 16 | TRBJ1-4 | TRBV7-6 | - | TGTGCCAGCAGCTTACTCCAGGGTGGGACTAATGAAAAACTGTTTTTT | CASSLLQGGTNEKLFF
- | 17 | TRBJ1-1 | TRBV14 | TRBD1 | TGTGCCAGCAGCCTACGACGGACAGGGAGGGGAAACACTGAAGCTTTCTTT | CASSLRRTGRGNTEAFF
once | 15 | TRBJ1-6 | TRBV6-5 | - | TGTGCCAGCAGTTACTCGAATAGATTGGATTCACCCCTCCACTTT | CASSYSNRLDSPLHF
- | 14 | TRBJ1-2 | TRBV3-1/TRBV3-2 | TRBD1 | TGTGCCAGCAGCCGGGACAGGGAAGGTTATGGCTACACCTTC | CASSRDREGYGYTF
- | 13 | TRBJ2-5 | TRBV5-1 | TRBD1 | TGCGCCAGCAGCTCAGACAGGGCCAGGACCCAGTACTTC | CASSSDRARTQYF
- | 15 | TRBJ1-4 | TRBV9 | - | TGTGCCAGCAGCGTACAGGGTACAACTAATGAAAAACTGTTTTTT | CASSVQGTTNEKLFF
- | 16 | TRBJ1-2 | TRBV4-3 | TRBD1 | TGCGCCAGCAGCCAAGATCTCGGGACAGCTCACTATGGCTACACCTTC | CASSQDLGTAHYGYTF
- | 16 | TRBJ1-1 | TRBV15 | TRBD1 | TGTGCCACCAGCAGCGCCCTGGGACAGGGGAACACTGAAGCTTTCTTT | CATSSALGQGNTEAFF
- | 17 | TRBJ1-6 | TRBV27 | - | TGTGCCAGCAGTCCCGCCGGGGCAGGGGTGAATAATTCACCCCTCCACTTT | CASSPAGAGVNNSPLHF
- | 15 | TRBJ1-3 | TRBV19 | TRBD1 | TGTGCCAGTAGCAGGGGGCGAAGAACTGGAAACACCATATATTTT | CASSRGRRTGNTIYF
- | 14 | TRBJ2-7 | TRBV27 | TRBD1 | TGTGCCAGCAGACCCGGACAGGGGGCCTACGAGCAGTACTTC | CASRPGQGAYEQYF
- | 15 | TRBJ2-7 | TRBV6-2/TRBV6-3 | - | TGTGCCAGCAGTTATTTGGGCACGATTACATACGAGCAGTACTTC | CASSYLGTITYEQYF
- | 16 | TRBJ2-5 | TRBV4-1 | TRBD2 | TGCGCCAGCAGCCATCGACTAGCGGGGGGAGGGGAGACCCAGTACTTC | CASSHRLAGGGETQYF